The source of this TCR beta chain is a study of blood T cell repertoires in COVID-19. Generated by immunoSEQ multiplex PCR, the TCRdb table keeps only in-frame clones and is missing some. The sample lists about 140,000 clones; around 87% were seen once. The V gene lost 1 base and the J gene lost 7 bases, with 8 bases spanning the gap. CDR1 KGHSH and CDR2 LQKENI come from the germline V gene. The CDR3 loop spans 13 amino acids. Sequenced material: PBMCs or T cells enriched from blood (not recorded which). The chain uses TRBV18 and TRBJ1-5; D not certain. The sequence came from a man aged 55 to 70 who had recovered from COVID-19. CDR3 protein: CASSPQGEQPQHF. The CDR3 DNA reads as TGTGCCAGCTCACCACAGGGAGAACAGCCCCAGCATTTT.